The 19 T cell receptor beta chains in this list originate from one sample, sequenced in a study of blood T cells in healthy people across ages. A J-beta primer mix and a sample-barcoded 5' primer were used in a second PCR of about 6 to 12 cycles. TCRdb re-analysed the 5' RACE reads in MiXCR, keeping a single row per CDR3 protein. The sample holds 1.5 million to 2 million distinct CDR3 sequences, roughly 28% seen once. What was sequenced was blood. The receptors originated from a woman in her twenties or thirties in good health.

The rearrangement uses TRBV5-1 and TRBJ1-5; 10 bases fit TRBD1. The ends lost 5 bases at V and 6 bases at J; junction bases unmatched: 5. CDR1 is SGHRS, CDR2 YFSETQ, per germline. The CDR3 consists of 14 residues. The chain's CDR3 is CASSLGTGAQPQHF. In DNA form, the CDR3 reads TGCGCCAGCAGTTTAGGGACAGGGGCTCAGCCCCAGCATTTT.

DNA of the CDR3: TGTGCCAGCAGCCAAGATGGGACTAGCGGGAGGAGGCAGCCGCAGTATTTT. This gives the protein CASSQDGTSGRRQPQYF. V usage is TRBV14 and J usage is TRBJ2-3; 15 bases map to TRBD2. Germline V gene lookup returns CDR1 SGHDN and CDR2 FVKESK. The CDR3 covers 17 residues. The junction had 8 bases not matched to a gene; V was cut back by 0 bases and J by 10 bases.

This clonotype was observed at least ten times. The V gene is TRBV10-3, the J gene TRBJ2-7; D is unresolved. The CDR3 loop spans 14 amino acids. Trimming removed 4 bases at V and 0 bases at J, with 10 bases between. Germline-derived CDR1 and CDR2 are ENHRY and SYGVKD. The CDR3 region is CAISVRASSYEQYF. The CDR3 region has the DNA TGTGCCATCAGTGTCCGGGCCTCCTCCTACGAGCAGTACTTC.

The rearrangement links TRBV28 to TRBJ2-7, with D perhaps TRBD1 or TRBD2 (5 bases each). The CDR3 extends over 15 amino acids. Germline V gene data show CDR1 as MDHEN and CDR2 as SYDVKM. Trimming left V 5 bases short and J 4 bases short, with 18 bases between. The CDR3 DNA sequence: TGTGCCAGCAGTCAGGAGGCAGGGTGGCTGTACGAGCAGTACTTC. Translation gives CASSQEAGWLYEQYF.

This clonotype was picked up one time. This rearrangement joins TRBV29-1 to TRBJ2-1; no firm D call. Trimming shortened V by 8 bases and J by 3 bases, and 11 bases separated the two germline ends. Germline V gives CDR1 SQVTM, CDR2 ANQGSEA. This CDR3 is 12 amino acids long. DNA for the CDR3: TGCAGCACCTCCACCAGCTACAATGAGCAGTTCTTC. Translation gives CSTSTSYNEQFF.

This clonotype has more than one count but fewer than ten. The chain is built from TRBV12-3 or TRBV12-4 and TRBJ2-7; 8 bases agree with TRBD2. Unmatched junction bases numbered 7, after V lost 4 bases and J lost 2 bases. The CDR3 sequence is 15 residues long. CDR3 nucleotides: TGTGCCAGCAGTTCAAGCGGGAGATTCCCCTACGAGCAGTACTTC. Protein sequence: CASSSSGRFPYEQYF.

This clonotype was seen more than once but under ten times. V and J are TRBV5-1 and TRBJ2-4; either TRBD1 or TRBD2 may fit D (5 bases each). This CDR3 has 17 amino acids. CDR1 is SGHRS, CDR2 YFSETQ, per germline. The V gene lost 2 bases and the J gene lost 3 bases, with 18 bases spanning the gap. The CDR3 DNA follows: TGCGCCAGCAGCTTAACAGGCTCCGCGGGCCTCAAAAACATTCAGTACTTC. Translation: CASSLTGSAGLKNIQYF.

The rearrangement joins TRBV5-1 to TRBJ2-4; 10 bases are shared with TRBD2. V gave up 4 bases and J gave up 0 bases; unmatched junction bases: 4. The germline V gene encodes CDR1 SGHRS and CDR2 YFSETQ. This CDR3 is built from 16 residues. DNA for the CDR3: TGCGCCAGCAGCCCCGGACTAGCGGTAGCCAAAAACATTCAGTACTTC. Its protein product is CASSPGLAVAKNIQYF.

V gene TRBV7-9 combines with J gene TRBJ2-7, with 8 positions matching TRBD2. The V and J ends lost 5 bases and 6 bases, in that order; junction bases with no gene match: 21. CDR3 size: 18 residues. CDR1 and CDR2 (germline): SEHNR, FQNEAQ (reference sequence). Written as DNA, the CDR3 is TGTGCCAGCAGCGATGCGGGGGGACCGCGAGGGACTAGAGCCGAGCAGTACTTC. Its protein is CASSDAGGPRGTRAEQYF.

This clonotype was found many times. V is TRBV15 and J is TRBJ2-7, with 9 bases identical to TRBD1. The CDR3 is 16 residues long. Looked up from germline, CDR1 is LNHNV and CDR2 is YYDKDF (reference sequence). Trimming at V came to 3 bases and at J to 3 bases, leaving 9 bases not matched to a gene. CDR3 sequence: CATSRALGTGLYEQYF. The CDR3 DNA reads TGTGCCACCAGCAGGGCCCTTGGGACAGGGCTCTACGAGCAGTACTTC.

The chain uses TRBV4-1 and TRBJ2-3; the D call may be TRBD1 or TRBD2 (6 bases each). The germline V gene encodes CDR1 MGHRA and CDR2 YSYEKL. V was trimmed by 3 bases and J by 4 bases, leaving 17 bases between them. The CDR3 totals 16 residues. CDR3 nucleotide sequence: TGCGCCAGCAGCCAGTACACGGGGGCCTCGGCAGATACGCAGTATTTT. Protein sequence: CASSQYTGASADTQYF.

In its sample, this clonotype was seen once. The rearrangement uses TRBV12-5 and TRBJ2-7; 7 nucleotides align to TRBD1. Germline V gene lookup returns CDR1 LGHNT and CDR2 FRNRAP. The CDR3 has 16 amino acids. The J segment lost 7 bases and the V segment lost 0 bases, leaving 12 bases of the junction unmatched. The CDR3 region is CASGLVLDREGDEQYF. In DNA, the CDR3 is TGTGCTAGTGGTTTGGTACTCGACAGGGAAGGGGATGAGCAGTACTTC.

In regard to this clonotype: Given a much more abundant clone one base away, this may be a read error. The CDR3 DNA sequence: TGTGCCAGCAGCATCGGATGGGGGGGGGCGCAGTATTTT. It codes for CASSIGWGGAQYF. V and J are TRBV11-2 and TRBJ2-3; 7 bases match TRBD2. This CDR3 is built from 13 residues. Germline trimming cut 5 bases from V and 10 bases from J; bases unmatched to any gene: 9. Germline values: CDR1 SGHAT, CDR2 FQNNGV.

This clonotype was picked up many times. The rearrangement links TRBV6-6 to TRBJ2-1; no firm D call. The CDR3 totals 16 residues. From germline, CDR1 is MNHNY and CDR2 SVGAGI (reference sequence). V dropped 5 bases and J dropped 0 bases, with 14 bases sitting between them. The CDR3 spells CASSPPPPSSYNEQFF. The CDR3 bases are TGTGCCAGCAGTCCCCCTCCGCCGAGCTCCTACAATGAGCAGTTCTTC.

The J gene is TRBJ1-2, the V gene TRBV7-2; 8 bases are shared with TRBD1. J gave up 8 bases and V 4 bases, and 6 bases lay outside the gene matches. Germline loops: CDR1 SGHTA, CDR2 FQGNSA. The CDR3 contains 13 residues. CDR3 nucleotide sequence: TGTGCCAGCAGCTCGACAGGGGAAGTAGGCTACACCTTC. Translating gives CASSSTGEVGYTF.

The table lists this clonotype with a few counts. The rearrangement uses TRBV9 and TRBJ2-1; 10 bases align to TRBD1. Germline CDR1 and CDR2: SGDLS and YYNGEE. The CDR3 is 18 residues long. The trim removed 4 bases at V and 5 bases at J, leaving 15 bases unmatched. The CDR3 reads CASSPSVLPGQGNNEQFF. In nucleotides, the CDR3 is TGTGCCAGCAGCCCCAGCGTTCTCCCGGGACAGGGGAACAATGAGCAGTTCTTC.

This chain connects TRBV27 to TRBJ2-7; TRBD2 is a possible D gene (5 bases). CDR3 size: 12 residues. V dropped 6 bases and J dropped 5 bases, with 11 bases sitting between them. Germline V gene lookup returns CDR1 MNHEY and CDR2 SMNVEV (reference sequence). CDR3 region: CASRKGGNEQYF. As DNA, the CDR3 is TGTGCCAGCAGGAAAGGAGGTAACGAGCAGTACTTC.

The chain links TRBV4-3 to TRBJ2-3; no definite D call. CDR3 length equals 14 residues. CDR1 and CDR2 (germline): LGHNA, YSLEER. V dropped 2 bases and J dropped 1 base, with 7 bases sitting between them. The CDR3 DNA reads as TGCGCCAGCAGCCAAACGTGGGGCACAGATACGCAGTATTTT. Amino acids: CASSQTWGTDTQYF.

This clonotype came up a few times. The gene calls are TRBV2 and TRBJ2-4; TRBD1 or TRBD2 may be the D gene (6 bases each). Germline V gene lookup returns CDR1 SNHLY and CDR2 FYNNEI. CDR3 size: 17 residues. Trimming removed 5 bases from V and 6 bases from J, with 23 bases in between. The CDR3 DNA is TGTGCCAGCAGTTCGCGAGGGGGGATAGGATTTGTAAACATTCAGTACTTC. Translating it yields CASSSRGGIGFVNIQYF. The full variable domain, its missing parts supplied by reference TRBV2 and TRBJ2-4, is EPEVTQTPSHQVTQMGQEVILRCVPISNHLYFYWYRQILGQKVEFLVSFYNNEISEKSEIFDDQFSVERPDGSNFTLKIRSTKLEDSAMYFCASSSRGGIGFVNIQYFGAGTRLSVL.